What follows describes a single T cell receptor beta chain. Its antigen is still unknown. At the DNA level, this CDR3 is encoded by other sequences in the same sample as well. Sequenced by immunoSEQ multiplex PCR; TCRdb stores in-frame clones only, minus some. The table records about 250,000 clones, approximately 84% of them present only once. Germline loops: CDR1 SGHRS, CDR2 YFSETQ. Trimming removed 0 bases at V and 4 bases at J, with 10 bases between. The CDR3 is 14 residues long. This sample is drawn from a study of cytomegalovirus exposure and HLA in healthy donors. Study observations and caveats: The classifier, whose performance was assessed in both the original and validation cohorts, reportedly diagnosed cytomegalovirus status with high specificity and sensitivity. According to a later analysis, TCR clusters from the first cohort tended to co-occur in the 120 or so validation repertoires. Cytomegalovirus association was listed for 150 or so TCR beta chains. In vitro confirmation showed a few CMV-associated chains to be CMV antigen specific.

This receptor was taken from a young man in good health and CMV-seropositive. The sequencing sample was made of PBMCs. This rearrangement joins TRBV5-1 to TRBJ1-2, with unresolved D. CDR3 DNA: TGCGCCAGCAGCTTGGGGCGGGGAGCCTATGGCTACACCTTC. Residues: CASSLGRGAYGYTF. The entire variable domain, with the rest obtained from reference TRBV5-1 and TRBJ1-2, is as follows: KAGVTQTPRYLIKTRGQQVTLSCSPISGHRSVSWYQQTPGQGLQFLFEYFSETQRNKGNFPGRFSGRQFSNSRSEMNVSTLELGDSALYLCASSLGRGAYGYTFGSGTRLTVV.